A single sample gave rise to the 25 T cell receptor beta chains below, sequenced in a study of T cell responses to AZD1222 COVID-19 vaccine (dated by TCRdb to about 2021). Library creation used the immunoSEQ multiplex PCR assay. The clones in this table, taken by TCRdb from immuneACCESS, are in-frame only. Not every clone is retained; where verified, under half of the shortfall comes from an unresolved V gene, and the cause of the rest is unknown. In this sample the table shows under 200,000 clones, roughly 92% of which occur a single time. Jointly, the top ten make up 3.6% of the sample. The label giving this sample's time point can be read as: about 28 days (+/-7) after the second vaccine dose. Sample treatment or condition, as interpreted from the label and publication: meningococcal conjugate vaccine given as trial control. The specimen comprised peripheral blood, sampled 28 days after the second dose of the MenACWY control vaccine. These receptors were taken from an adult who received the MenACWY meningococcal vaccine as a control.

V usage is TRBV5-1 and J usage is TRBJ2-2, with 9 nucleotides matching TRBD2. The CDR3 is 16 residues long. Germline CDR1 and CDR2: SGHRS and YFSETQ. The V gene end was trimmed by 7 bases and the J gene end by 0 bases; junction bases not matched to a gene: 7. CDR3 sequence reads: CASAMAGGPNTGELFF. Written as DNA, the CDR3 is TGCGCCAGCGCCATGGCGGGAGGGCCGAACACCGGGGAGCTGTTTTTT.

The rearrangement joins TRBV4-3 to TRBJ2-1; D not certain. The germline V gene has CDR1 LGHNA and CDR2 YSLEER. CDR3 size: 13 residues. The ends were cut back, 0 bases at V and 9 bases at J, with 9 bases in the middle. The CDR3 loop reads CASSQELEFEQFF. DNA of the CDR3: TGCGCCAGCAGCCAAGAATTGGAGTTTGAGCAGTTCTTC.

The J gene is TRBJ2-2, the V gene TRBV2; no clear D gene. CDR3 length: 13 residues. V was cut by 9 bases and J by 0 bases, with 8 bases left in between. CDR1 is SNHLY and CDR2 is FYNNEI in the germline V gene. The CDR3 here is CARDTPNTGELFF. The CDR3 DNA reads TGTGCCAGAGACACACCGAACACCGGGGAGCTGTTTTTT.

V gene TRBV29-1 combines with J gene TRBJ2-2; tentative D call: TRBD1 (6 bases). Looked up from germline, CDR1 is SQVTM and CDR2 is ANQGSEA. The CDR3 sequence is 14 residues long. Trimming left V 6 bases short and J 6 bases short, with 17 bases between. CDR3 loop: CSVARDTWAGELFF. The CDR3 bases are TGCAGCGTGGCACGGGACACCTGGGCCGGGGAGCTGTTTTTT.

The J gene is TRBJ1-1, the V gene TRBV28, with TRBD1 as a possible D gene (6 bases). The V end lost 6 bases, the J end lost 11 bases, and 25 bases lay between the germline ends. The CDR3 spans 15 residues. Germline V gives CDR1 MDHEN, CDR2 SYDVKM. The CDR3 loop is CASSAPGQLPGGAFF. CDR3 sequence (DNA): TGTGCCAGCAGCGCTCCGGGACAACTCCCCGGAGGTGCTTTCTTT.

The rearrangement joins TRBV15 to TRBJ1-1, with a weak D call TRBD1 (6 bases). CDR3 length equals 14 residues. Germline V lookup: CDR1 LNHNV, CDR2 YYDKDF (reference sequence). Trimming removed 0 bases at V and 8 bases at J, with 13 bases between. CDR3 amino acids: CATSRDVGGTEAFF. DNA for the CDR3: TGTGCCACCAGCAGAGATGTAGGGGGAACAGAAGCTTTCTTT.

The DNA for the CDR3 is TGTGCCAGTAGAAGGACTAGCGGATACACAGATACGCAGTATTTT. Its protein is CASRRTSGYTDTQYF. This chain uses TRBV19 with TRBJ2-3; 10 bases match TRBD2. CDR3 length: 15 amino acids. After removal of 6 bases from V and 2 bases from J, the junction contained 5 bases not matched to a gene. Germline values: CDR1 LNHDA, CDR2 SQIVND (reference sequence).

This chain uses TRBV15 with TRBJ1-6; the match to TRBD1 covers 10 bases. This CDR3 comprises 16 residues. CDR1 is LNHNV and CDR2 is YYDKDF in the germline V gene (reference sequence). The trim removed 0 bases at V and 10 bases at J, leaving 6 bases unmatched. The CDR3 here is CATSRDSDRGMSPLHF. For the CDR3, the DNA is TGTGCCACCAGCAGAGATTCGGACAGGGGGATGTCACCCCTCCACTTT.

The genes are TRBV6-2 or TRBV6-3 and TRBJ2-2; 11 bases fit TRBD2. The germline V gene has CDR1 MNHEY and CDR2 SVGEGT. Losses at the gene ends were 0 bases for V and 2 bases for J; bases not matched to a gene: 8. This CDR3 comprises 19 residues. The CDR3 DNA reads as TGTGCCAGCAGTTACTCGGGACTAGCGGACACCGCCAACACCGGGGAGCTGTTTTTT. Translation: CASSYSGLADTANTGELFF.

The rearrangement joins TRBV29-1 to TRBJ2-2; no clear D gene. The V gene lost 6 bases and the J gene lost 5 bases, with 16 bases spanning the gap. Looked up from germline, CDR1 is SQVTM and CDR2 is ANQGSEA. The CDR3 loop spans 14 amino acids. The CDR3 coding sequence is TGCAGCGTCGCCCGCGGCCCCCAGACCGGGGAGCTGTTTTTT. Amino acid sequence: CSVARGPQTGELFF.

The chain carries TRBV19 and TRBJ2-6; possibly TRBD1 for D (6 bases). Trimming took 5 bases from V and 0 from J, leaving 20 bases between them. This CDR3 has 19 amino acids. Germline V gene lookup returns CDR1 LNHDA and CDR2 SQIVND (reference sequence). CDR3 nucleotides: TGTGCCAGTAGTTCCTCTGGACAGCCCCGTAGCTCTGGGGCCAACGTCCTGACTTTC. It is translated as CASSSSGQPRSSGANVLTF.

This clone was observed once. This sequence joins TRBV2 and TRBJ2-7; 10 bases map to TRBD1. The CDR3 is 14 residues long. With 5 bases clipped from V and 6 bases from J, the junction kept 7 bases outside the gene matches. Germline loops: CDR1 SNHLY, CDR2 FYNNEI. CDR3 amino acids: CASSTGQGWTEQYF. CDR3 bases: TGTGCCAGCAGTACGGGACAGGGGTGGACCGAGCAGTACTTC.

The CDR3 here is CASSRGMGGNTEAFF. In DNA, the CDR3 is TGTGCCAGTAGTCGGGGGATGGGGGGGAACACTGAAGCTTTCTTT. V usage is TRBV19 and J usage is TRBJ1-1; D may be TRBD1 (5 bases). V was pared by 5 bases and J by 1 base, with 14 bases between. The germline gives CDR1 LNHDA, CDR2 SQIVND (reference sequence). The CDR3 has 15 residues.

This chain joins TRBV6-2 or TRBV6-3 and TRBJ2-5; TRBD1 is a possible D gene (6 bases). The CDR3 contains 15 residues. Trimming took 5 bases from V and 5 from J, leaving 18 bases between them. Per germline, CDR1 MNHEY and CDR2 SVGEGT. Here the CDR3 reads CASSPPRTARETQYF. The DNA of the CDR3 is TGTGCCAGCAGTCCCCCCAGGACAGCCCGGGAGACCCAGTACTTC.

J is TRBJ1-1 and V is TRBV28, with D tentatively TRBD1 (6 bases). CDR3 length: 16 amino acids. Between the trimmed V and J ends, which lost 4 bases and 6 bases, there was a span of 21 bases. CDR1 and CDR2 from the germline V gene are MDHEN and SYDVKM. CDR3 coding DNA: TGTGCCAGCAGTTCCCCTCAAGGGGGAGCCATGCCTGAAGCTTTCTTT. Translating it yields CASSSPQGGAMPEAFF.

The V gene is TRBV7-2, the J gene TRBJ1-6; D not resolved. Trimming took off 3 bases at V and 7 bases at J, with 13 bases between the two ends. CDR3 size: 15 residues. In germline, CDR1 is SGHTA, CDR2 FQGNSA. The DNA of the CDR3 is TGTGCCAGCAGCTTCCTCAGCAGCGGCAATTCACCCCTCCACTTT. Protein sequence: CASSFLSSGNSPLHF.

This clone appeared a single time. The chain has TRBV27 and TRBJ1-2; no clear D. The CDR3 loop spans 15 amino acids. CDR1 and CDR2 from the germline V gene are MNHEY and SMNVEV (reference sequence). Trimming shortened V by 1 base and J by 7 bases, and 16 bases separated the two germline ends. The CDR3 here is CASSLFGPTFGGYTF. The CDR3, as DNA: TGTGCCAGCAGTTTATTTGGCCCCACCTTCGGTGGCTACACCTTC.

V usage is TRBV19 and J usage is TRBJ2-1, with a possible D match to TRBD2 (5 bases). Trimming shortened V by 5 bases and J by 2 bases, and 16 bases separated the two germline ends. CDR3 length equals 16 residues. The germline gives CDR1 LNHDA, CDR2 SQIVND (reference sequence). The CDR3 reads CASSSLAGLTYNEQFF. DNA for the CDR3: TGTGCCAGTAGTTCCTTGGCGGGCCTGACCTACAATGAGCAGTTCTTC. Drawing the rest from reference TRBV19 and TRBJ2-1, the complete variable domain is DGGITQSPKYLFRKEGQNVTLSCEQNLNHDAMYWYRQDPGQGLRLIYYSQIVNDFQKGDIAEGYSVSREKKESFPLTVTSAQKNPTAFYLCASSSLAGLTYNEQFFGPGTRLTVL.

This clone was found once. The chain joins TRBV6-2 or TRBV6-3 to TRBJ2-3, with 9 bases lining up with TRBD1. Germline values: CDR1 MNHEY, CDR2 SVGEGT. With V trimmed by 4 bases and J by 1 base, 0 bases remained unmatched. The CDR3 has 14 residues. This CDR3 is CASSWDRGTDTQYF. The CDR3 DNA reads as TGTGCCAGCAGTTGGGACAGGGGCACAGATACGCAGTATTTT.

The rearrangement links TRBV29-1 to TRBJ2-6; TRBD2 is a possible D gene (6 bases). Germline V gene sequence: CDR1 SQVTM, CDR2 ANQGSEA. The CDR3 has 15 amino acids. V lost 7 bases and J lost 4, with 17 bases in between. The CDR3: CSARLGGGGANVLTF. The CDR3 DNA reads TGCAGCGCCAGACTCGGGGGAGGCGGGGCCAACGTCCTGACTTTC.

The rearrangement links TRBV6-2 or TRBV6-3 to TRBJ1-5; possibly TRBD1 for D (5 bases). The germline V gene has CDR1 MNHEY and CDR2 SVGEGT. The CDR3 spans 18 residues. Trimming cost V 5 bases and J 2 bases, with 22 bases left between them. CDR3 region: CASSDNPRGLKGNQPQHF. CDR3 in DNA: TGTGCCAGCAGTGACAATCCCCGGGGCCTTAAGGGCAATCAGCCCCAGCATTTT.

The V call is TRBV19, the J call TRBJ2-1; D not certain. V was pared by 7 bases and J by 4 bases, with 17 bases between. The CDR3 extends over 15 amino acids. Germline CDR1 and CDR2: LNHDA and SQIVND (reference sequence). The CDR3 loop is CASTAAPARYNEQFF. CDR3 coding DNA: TGTGCCAGTACCGCTGCCCCCGCCCGGTACAATGAGCAGTTCTTC.

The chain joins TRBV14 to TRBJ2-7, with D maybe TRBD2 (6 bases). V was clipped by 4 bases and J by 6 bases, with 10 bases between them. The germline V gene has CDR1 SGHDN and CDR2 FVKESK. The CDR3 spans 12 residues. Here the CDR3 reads CASSRGGVEQYF. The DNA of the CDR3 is TGTGCCAGCAGCCGGGGCGGGGTCGAGCAGTACTTC. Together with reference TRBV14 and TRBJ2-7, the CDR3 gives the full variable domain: EAGVTQFPSHSVIEKGQTVTLRCDPISGHDNLYWYRRVMGKEIKFLLHFVKESKQDESGMPNNRFLAERTGGTYSTLKVQPAELEDSGVYFCASSRGGVEQYFGPGTRLTVT.

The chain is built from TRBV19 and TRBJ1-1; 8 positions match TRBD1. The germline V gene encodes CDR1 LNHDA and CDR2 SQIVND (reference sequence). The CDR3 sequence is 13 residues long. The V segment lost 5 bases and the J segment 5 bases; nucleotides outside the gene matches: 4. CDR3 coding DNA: TGTGCCAGTAGTTTAACAGGGGGTACTGAAGCTTTCTTT. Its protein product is CASSLTGGTEAFF.

The CDR3, as DNA: TGTGCCTGTAATTCCGGACTTAATTCACCCCTCCACTTT. Translated, it gives CACNSGLNSPLHF. This rearrangement joins TRBV30 to TRBJ1-6; D unclear. This CDR3 has 13 amino acids. The V end lost 6 bases, the J end lost 6 bases, and 12 bases lay between the germline ends. The germline V gene has CDR1 GTSNPN and CDR2 SVGIG (reference sequence).